The sequence of this TCR beta chain was determined in a study of post-analysis software for immune sequencing data. Study-wide results and caveats: Among multiple sclerosis patients, normalized Chao1 diversity was significantly below that of controls. With TRBV5-6, TRBV5-1 and TRBV20-1 included, five TRBV segments were more frequent in patients than in controls.

This CDR3 has 13 amino acids. V lost 6 bases to trimming and J lost 5 bases; unmatched junction nucleotides: 6. CDR1 is MNHNY and CDR2 is SVGAGI in the germline V gene (reference sequence). With respect to this clonotype: The antigen is unknown.

Tagging with unique molecular identifiers was a feature of the TCR beta cDNA libraries. Each sample of roughly 0.9 to 11 million input T cells yielded 500,000 or so cDNA molecules, so each molecule approximated one T cell. TCRdb re-called the PCR reads through MiXCR, storing one row per CDR3 protein. The table records about 540,000 distinct CDR3 sequences, less than 40% of them present only once. The receptor was isolated from a girl aged 2-17 years with multiple sclerosis. The chain uses TRBV6-6 and TRBJ1-1; 7 positions match TRBD1. The source material was blood. CDR3: CASSDRERTEAFF. CDR3 DNA sequence: TGTGCCAGCAGCGACAGGGAAAGGACTGAAGCTTTCTTT.